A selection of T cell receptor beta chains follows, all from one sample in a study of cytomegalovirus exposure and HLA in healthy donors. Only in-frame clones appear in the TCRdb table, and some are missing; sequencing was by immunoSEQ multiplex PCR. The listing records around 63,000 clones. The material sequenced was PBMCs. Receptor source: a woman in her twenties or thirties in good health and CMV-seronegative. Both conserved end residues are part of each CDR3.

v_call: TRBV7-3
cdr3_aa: CASSLTPRGGDTGELFF

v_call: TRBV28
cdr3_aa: CASSLSVSYEQYF

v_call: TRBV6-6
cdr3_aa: CASSYSRGNTQYF

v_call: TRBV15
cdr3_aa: CATSAERGNREQYF

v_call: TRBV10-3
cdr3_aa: CAISGTGNEQYF

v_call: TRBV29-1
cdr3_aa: CSVNPIQVQETQYF

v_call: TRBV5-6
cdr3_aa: CASSYAGALSGYTF

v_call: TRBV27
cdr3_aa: CASSYRTGSYEQYF

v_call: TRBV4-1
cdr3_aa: CASSQADVGQTYEQYF

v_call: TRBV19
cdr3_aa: CASSIESKKLFF

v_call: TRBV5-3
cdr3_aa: CARSLKPRGKIDTQYF

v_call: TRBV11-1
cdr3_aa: CASTETGGLVYEQYF

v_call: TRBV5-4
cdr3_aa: CASSWDSESSGNTIYF

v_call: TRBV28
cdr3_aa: CASSTTSGGRFEQYF

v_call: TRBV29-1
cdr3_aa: CSVGGIQGAEETQYF

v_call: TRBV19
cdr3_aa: CASSTAGGNEQYF

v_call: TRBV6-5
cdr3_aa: CASSKWTGFNQPQHF

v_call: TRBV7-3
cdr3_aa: CASSYRDTGSPLHF

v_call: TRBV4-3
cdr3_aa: CASSQDQGSVAGANVLTF

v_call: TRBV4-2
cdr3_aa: CASSPQDPRELFF

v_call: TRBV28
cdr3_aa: CASSLRGSEQYF

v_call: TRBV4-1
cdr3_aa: CASSQSAGLAYEQYF

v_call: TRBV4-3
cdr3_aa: CASSQGTGQGRNQPQHF

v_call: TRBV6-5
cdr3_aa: CASKSGGAGETQYF

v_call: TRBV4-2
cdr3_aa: CASSLKNTEAFF

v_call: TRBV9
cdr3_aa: CASSPRGQGANYEQYF

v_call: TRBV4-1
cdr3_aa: CASSQDSGYTYEQYF

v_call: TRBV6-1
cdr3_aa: CASGWGQGTEAFF

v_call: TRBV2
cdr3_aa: CASSERGTEYQPQHF

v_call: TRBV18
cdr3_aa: CASSQGDSSFTEAFF

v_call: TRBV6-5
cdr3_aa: CASRSISGRNEQFF

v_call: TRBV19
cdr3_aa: CASSKRTGSSYEQYF

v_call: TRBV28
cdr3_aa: CASSFGGQFSTDTQYF

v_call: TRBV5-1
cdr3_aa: CASSSQGEQYF

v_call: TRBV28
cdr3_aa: CAVSDRGSSGQHF

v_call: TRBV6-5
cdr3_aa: CASRVSGGGTDTQYF

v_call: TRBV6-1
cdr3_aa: CASSAKGQLYTGELFF

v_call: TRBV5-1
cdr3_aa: CASYETGKGYEQYF

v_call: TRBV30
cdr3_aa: CAWSQRGGLETQYF

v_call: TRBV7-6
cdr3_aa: CASSLGTGHAETQYF

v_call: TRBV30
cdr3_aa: CAGSPAGQVHEKLFF

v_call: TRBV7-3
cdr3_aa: CASSLTFGGAANTGELFF

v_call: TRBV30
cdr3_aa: CAWSVASSLADTQYF

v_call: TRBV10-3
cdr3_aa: CAIRDSSYEQYF

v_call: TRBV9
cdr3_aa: CASSVLGTTYEQYF

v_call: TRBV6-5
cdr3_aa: CASSSSDSPNQPQHF

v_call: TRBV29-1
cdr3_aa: CSGRQGRATEAFF

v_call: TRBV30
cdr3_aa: CAWSFPDSDYGYTF

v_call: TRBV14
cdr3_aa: CASSFVGSFNTEAFF

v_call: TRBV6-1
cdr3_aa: CASREGTANQPQHF

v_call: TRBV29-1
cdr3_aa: CSVDSQANYGYTF

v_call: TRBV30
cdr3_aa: CAYMGDRVDTQYF

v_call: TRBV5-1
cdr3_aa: CASSPDSVAGELFF

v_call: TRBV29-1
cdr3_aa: CSVIAGSYEQYF

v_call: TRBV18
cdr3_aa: CASSPGTGSGEQYF

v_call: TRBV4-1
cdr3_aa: CASSQDRTGSSYEQYF

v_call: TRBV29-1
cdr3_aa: CSVGGGGEQYF

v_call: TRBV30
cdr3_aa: CAWSSLSGTPYGYTF